These 21 T cell receptor beta chains share one sample of origin, sequenced in a study of T cell repertoires in cytomegalovirus infection. Via MiXCR, TCRdb re-called the reads, giving one row per CDR3 protein. The sample contains about 97,000 distinct CDR3 sequences, 15% to 20% of which appear only once. Sequencing was done on a sample of PBMCs. These TCRs come from a human donor in good health (CMV status not recorded). Some clones in this sample may be carry-over from other donors' samples.

This clonotype was counted ten times or more. The chain recombines TRBV4-1 with TRBJ2-1; 7 bases align to TRBD2. CDR1 is MGHRA, CDR2 YSYEKL, per germline. V was pared by 4 bases and J by 5 bases, with 2 bases of the junction left unmatched. The CDR3 has 13 amino acids. Written as DNA, the CDR3 is TGCGCCAGCAGCCGCGGGGGAGACAATGAGCAGTTCTTC. Translation: CASSRGGDNEQFF.

The chain is built from TRBV20-1 and TRBJ2-3; possible D gene TRBD1, 6 bases. Germline CDR1 and CDR2: DFQATT and SNEGSKA (reference sequence). The CDR3 length is 15 residues. Trimming cost V 0 bases and J 3 bases, with 13 bases left between them. CDR3 protein: CSARDPEGGTDTQYF. For the CDR3, the DNA is TGCAGTGCTAGAGATCCTGAAGGGGGTACAGATACGCAGTATTTT.

This clonotype was found a few times. The rearrangement links TRBV5-4 to TRBJ2-1; D not certain. Germline-derived CDR1 and CDR2 are SGHNT and YYREEE (reference sequence). Deletions cut 4 bases from V and 7 bases from J, with 12 bases between. The CDR3 loop spans 13 amino acids. CDR3 region: CASSSRQGNEQFF. The CDR3 DNA is TGTGCCAGCAGCAGCAGACAAGGTAATGAGCAGTTCTTC.

The J gene is TRBJ2-2, the V gene TRBV7-6; D perhaps matches TRBD2 (6 bases). The germline V gene encodes CDR1 SGHVS and CDR2 FNYEAQ. V was shortened by 7 bases and J by 6 bases, with 15 bases between the two germline ends. The CDR3 extends over 14 amino acids. This CDR3 is CASTPGVSPGELFF. CDR3 sequence (DNA): TGTGCCAGCACCCCGGGAGTGTCCCCCGGGGAGCTGTTTTTT.

This clonotype was counted a few times. The chain is built from TRBV7-2 and TRBJ2-1; tentatively, D is TRBD2 (7 bases). Trimming stripped 4 bases from V and 1 base from J, with 17 bases between. The germline gives CDR1 SGHTA, CDR2 FQGNSA. This CDR3 comprises 17 residues. The CDR3 region has the DNA TGTGCCAGCAGCTATATACTCGGGGGGCTTTCCTACAATGAGCAGTTCTTC. Amino acid sequence: CASSYILGGLSYNEQFF.

The chain is built from TRBV25-1 and TRBJ1-2; no reliable D call. The CDR3 runs 16 residues. Germline V gene data show CDR1 as MGHDK and CDR2 as SYGVNS. Trimming cost V 4 bases and J 6 bases, with 21 bases left between them. CDR3 residues: CASSGHEGLTIHGYTF. The CDR3 DNA reads TGTGCCAGCAGTGGTCACGAAGGGCTAACTATTCATGGCTACACCTTC.

V usage is TRBV10-2 and J usage is TRBJ2-5, with 7 bases that match TRBD1. The CDR3 is 13 amino acids. Germline trimming cut 7 bases from V and 4 bases from J; bases unmatched to any gene: 6. Germline loops: CDR1 WSHSY, CDR2 SAAADI. CDR3 DNA: TGCGCCAGCACCCTGACAGGGACAGAGACCCAGTACTTC. It translates to CASTLTGTETQYF.

To note about this clonotype: Germline and junction disagree at one end, which may indicate a read error. The genes are TRBV7-2 and TRBJ1-1; TRBD1 might be the D (5 bases). Germline CDR1 is SGHTA and CDR2 is FQGNSA. The CDR3 covers 15 residues. The CDR3 sequence: CTSCLRGPANTEAFF. The CDR3 DNA follows: TGTACCAGCTGCTTAAGGGGCCCGGCGAACACTGAAGCTTTCTTT.

This chain joins TRBV10-3 and TRBJ1-6; 7 bases map to TRBD1. V trimming: 6 bases; J trimming: 6 bases; junction bases outside the gene matches: 5. This CDR3 spans 14 amino acids. CDR1 is ENHRY, CDR2 SYGVKD, per germline. CDR3 bases: TGTGCCATCAGCCCGGGACAGCCTAATTCACCCCTCCACTTT. Amino acid sequence: CAISPGQPNSPLHF.

This clonotype came up many times. V is TRBV6-2 or TRBV6-3 and J is TRBJ1-1; the D is unclear. Germline CDR1 MNHEY, CDR2 SVGEGT. This CDR3 has 15 residues. V lost 1 base and J 5 bases, leaving 14 bases between the germline ends. The CDR3 spells CASSYWLGRRTEAFF. The CDR3 DNA sequence: TGTGCCAGCAGTTACTGGTTGGGTCGAAGGACTGAAGCTTTCTTT.

The CDR3 DNA sequence: TGTGCCTGCATGACAGGGGGTAATCAGCCCCAGCATTTT. Translated: CACMTGGNQPQHF. The rearrangement links TRBV30 to TRBJ1-5, with TRBD1 matching 9 bases. This CDR3 region has 13 residues. With 6 bases clipped from V and 4 bases from J, the junction kept 4 bases outside the gene matches. The germline CDR1 and CDR2 sequences are GTSNPN and SVGIG (reference sequence).

This chain links TRBV19 with TRBJ2-7; D is ambiguous. The CDR3 covers 13 residues. CDR1 is LNHDA and CDR2 is SQIVND in the germline V gene (reference sequence). V shed 5 bases and J shed 4 bases, with 12 bases lying between them. The CDR3 nucleotides are TGTGCCAGTAGTCCCCTGAGTGGGTACGAGCAGTACTTC. Amino acid sequence: CASSPLSGYEQYF.

The chain recombines TRBV30 with TRBJ1-1; 7 positions agree with TRBD1. Trimming at V came to 5 bases and at J to 0 bases, leaving 6 bases not matched to a gene. From germline, CDR1 is GTSNPN and CDR2 SVGIG (reference sequence). CDR3 length equals 14 residues. In DNA, the CDR3 is TGTGCCTGGGGGAGACAGGGAGTGAACACTGAAGCTTTCTTT. This sequence encodes CAWGRQGVNTEAFF.

There are many counts of this clonotype. J is TRBJ2-3 and V is TRBV28; 8 bases are shared with TRBD1. The V gene end was trimmed by 2 bases and the J gene end by 4 bases; junction bases not matched to a gene: 5. Germline-derived CDR1 and CDR2 are MDHEN and SYDVKM. The CDR3 runs to 15 residues. CDR3 loop: CASSLQGASSDTQYF. DNA for the CDR3: TGTGCCAGCAGTTTACAGGGGGCGTCGTCAGATACGCAGTATTTT.

V is TRBV12-3 or TRBV12-4 and J is TRBJ1-4, with a tentative D call TRBD1 (6 bases). Trimming left V 8 bases short and J 8 bases short, with 18 bases between. The CDR3 loop spans 14 amino acids. CDR3 coding DNA: TGTGCCAGCCGGCGAGGCCCAGGGGCGGAAAAACTGTTTTTT. Translating it yields CASRRGPGAEKLFF.

This clonotype was detected a few times. The chain employs TRBV12-3 or TRBV12-4 and TRBJ1-2; a weak D match, TRBD1 (5 bases). The germline V and J ends were trimmed by 5 bases and 2 bases, with 9 bases remaining between them. The CDR3 contains 13 residues. The DNA of the CDR3 is TGTGCCAGCAGTCTACAGGAAAACTATGGCTACACCTTC. Its translation: CASSLQENYGYTF.

V usage is TRBV5-1 and J usage is TRBJ2-3; D might be TRBD1 or TRBD2, each matching 5 bases. CDR1 and CDR2 from the germline V gene are SGHRS and YFSETQ. V was pared by 4 bases and J by 7 bases, with 13 bases between. This CDR3 region has 13 residues. The CDR3 here is CASSSTGTYTQYF. The CDR3 bases are TGCGCCAGCAGCAGTACCGGGACCTATACGCAGTATTTT.

The chain carries TRBV7-3 and TRBJ1-5; D may be TRBD1 (6 bases). V was pared by 5 bases and J by 0 bases, with 17 bases between. Germline CDR1 SGHTA, CDR2 FQGTGA. The CDR3 length is 17 residues. CDR3 residues: CASSRLRTADSNQPQHF. The CDR3 DNA is TGTGCCAGCAGCCGATTGAGGACAGCGGATAGCAATCAGCCCCAGCATTTT.

This clonotype has a single count. In DNA form, the CDR3 reads TGTGCCAGCAGTTACTCTCTAGACAGGGAGACCCAGTACTTC. The encoded protein is CASSYSLDRETQYF. V and J are TRBV28 and TRBJ2-5, with a weak D call TRBD1 (6 bases). V was pared by 4 bases and J by 5 bases, with 14 bases between. The CDR3 consists of 14 residues. The germline V gene has CDR1 MDHEN and CDR2 SYDVKM. The full variable domain, completed using reference TRBV28 and TRBJ2-5, is DVKVTQSSRYLVKRTGEKVFLECVQDMDHENMFWYRQDPGLGLRLIYFSYDVKMKEKGDIPEGYSVSREKKERFSLILESASTNQTSMYLCASSYSLDRETQYFGPGTRLLVL.

This clonotype was recorded many times. The V and J genes are TRBV7-2 and TRBJ1-1; TRBD1 matches 8 bases. Trimming cost V 4 bases and J 1 base; bases outside gene matches: 5. This CDR3 is 15 amino acids long. Germline CDR1 is SGHTA and CDR2 is FQGNSA. Here the CDR3 reads CASSSAGTGNTEAFF. Here the CDR3 DNA reads TGTGCCAGCAGCTCGGCTGGGACAGGGAACACTGAAGCTTTCTTT.

The chain is built from TRBV20-1 and TRBJ1-4; TRBD1 aligns across 7 bases. V trimming: 6 bases; J trimming: 4 bases; junction bases outside the gene matches: 5. The CDR3 totals 13 residues. Germline assignment: CDR1 DFQATT and CDR2 SNEGSKA (reference sequence). The DNA of the CDR3 is TGCAGTGCGAGGGACAGCGATAATGAAAAACTGTTTTTT. The encoded protein is CSARDSDNEKLFF.